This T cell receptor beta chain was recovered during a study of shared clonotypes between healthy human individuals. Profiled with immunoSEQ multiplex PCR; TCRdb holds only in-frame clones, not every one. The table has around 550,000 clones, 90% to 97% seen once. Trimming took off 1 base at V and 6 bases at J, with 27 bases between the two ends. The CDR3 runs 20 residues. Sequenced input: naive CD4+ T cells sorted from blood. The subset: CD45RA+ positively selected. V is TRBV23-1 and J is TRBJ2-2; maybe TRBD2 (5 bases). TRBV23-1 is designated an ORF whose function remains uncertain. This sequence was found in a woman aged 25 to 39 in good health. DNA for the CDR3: TGCGCCAGCAGTCAATTCTGCCATCGGACTCTAGTAAAAGTAGCCGGGGAGCTGTTTTTT. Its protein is CASSQFCHRTLVKVAGELFF.